One sample yielded the 26 T cell receptor beta chains listed below, sequenced in a study of shared T cell receptors in the human thymus. Measured with immunoSEQ multiplex PCR; TCRdb has only the in-frame clones, and not every one. The data hold approximately 660,000 clones, with around 87% observed a single time. The data were also submitted as part of a second study, on human thymus T cells.

The sequencing sample was made of thymocytes. Every receptor here comes from a boy less than two years old with a congenital heart defect.

V is TRBV19 and J is TRBJ1-2, with TRBD1 matching 9 bases. The CDR3 is made up of 15 amino acids. Losses at the gene ends were 4 bases for V and 1 base for J; bases not matched to a gene: 4. The germline gives CDR1 LNHDA, CDR2 SQIVND (reference sequence). CDR3 amino acids: CASSTLTGGNYGYTF. For the CDR3, the DNA is TGTGCCAGTAGTACCTTGACAGGGGGTAACTATGGCTACACCTTC.

This clone was recorded a few times. The chain employs TRBV14 and TRBJ2-5; TRBD2 is a possible D gene (9 bases). Germline V gene data show CDR1 as SGHDN and CDR2 as FVKESK. The CDR3 is 22 residues long. Trimming stripped 2 bases from V and 5 bases from J, with 36 bases between. The CDR3 loop is CASSQLPQGVGTSSAGPETQYF. The DNA of the CDR3 is TGTGCCAGCAGCCAACTACCACAGGGGGTAGGGACTAGCTCTGCGGGTCCGGAGACCCAGTACTTC.

This clone was recorded once. The chain uses TRBV29-1 and TRBJ2-6; D call uncertain. The ends were cut back, 2 bases at V and 2 bases at J, with 7 bases in the middle. CDR1 is SQVTM and CDR2 is ANQGSEA in the germline V gene. The CDR3 extends over 14 amino acids. CDR3 in amino acids: CSVERAPGANVLTF. Written as DNA, the CDR3 is TGCAGCGTTGAACGCGCCCCTGGGGCCAACGTCCTGACTTTC. Complete variable domain (other parts from reference TRBV29-1 and TRBJ2-6): SAVISQKPSRDICQRGTSLTIQCQVDSQVTMMFWYRQQPGQSLTLIATANQGSEATYESGFVIDKFPISRPNLTFSTLTVSNMSPEDSSIYLCSVERAPGANVLTFGAGSRLTVL.

V gene TRBV7-6 combines with J gene TRBJ1-2, with D possibly TRBD1 on 6 matching bases. V gave up 1 base and J gave up 8 bases, with 26 bases separating them. Germline CDR1 is SGHVS and CDR2 is FNYEAQ. This CDR3 region has 18 residues. CDR3 loop: CASSLGGGRGIYLGGYTF. CDR3 nucleotide sequence: TGTGCCAGCAGCTTAGGCGGGGGCAGGGGAATTTATCTGGGCGGCTACACCTTC.

This chain links TRBV6-6 with TRBJ1-5, with D unresolved. From germline, CDR1 is MNHNY and CDR2 SVGAGI (reference sequence). With 8 bases removed from V and 4 bases from J, the gap between germline ends came to 3 bases. CDR3 length: 10 amino acids. This chain's CDR3 is CASLNQPQHF. The CDR3 bases are TGTGCCAGCCTGAATCAGCCCCAGCATTTT.

This clone was seen only a few times. The chain links TRBV4-3 to TRBJ2-5; 10 nucleotides agree with TRBD2. CDR3 size: 16 residues. From germline, CDR1 is LGHNA and CDR2 YSLEER. The trim removed 4 bases at V and 5 bases at J, leaving 10 bases unmatched. In nucleotides, the CDR3 is TGCGCCAGCAGCCCCCGAGTAGCGGGAGGAGGCGAGACCCAGTACTTC. Residues: CASSPRVAGGGETQYF.

This clone was detected only a few times. The genes are TRBV7-9 and TRBJ2-7; TRBD2 aligns across 13 bases. The germline CDR1 and CDR2 sequences are SEHNR and FQNEAQ (reference sequence). This CDR3 is 17 amino acids long. Trimming removed 4 bases from V and 7 bases from J; junction bases left unmatched: 13. In nucleotides, the CDR3 is TGTGCCAGCAGCTCCAGTACGACTAGCGGGGGGCAGGGGGAGCAGTACTTC. Amino acid sequence: CASSSSTTSGGQGEQYF.

The chain couples TRBV18 to TRBJ2-4; 10 nucleotides line up with TRBD2. V shed 2 bases, J shed 8 bases, and the junction held 15 bases outside the gene matches. CDR3 length equals 18 residues. Per germline, CDR1 KGHSH and CDR2 LQKENI. The CDR3 reads CASSPGLAGVRLMDIQYF. The DNA of the CDR3 is TGTGCCAGCTCACCAGGCCTAGCGGGAGTCAGGTTGATGGACATTCAGTACTTC.

The chain is built from TRBV18 and TRBJ1-2, with D tentatively TRBD1 (5 bases). Between the trimmed V and J ends, which lost 2 bases and 3 bases, there was a span of 7 bases. The germline CDR1 and CDR2 sequences are KGHSH and LQKENI. This CDR3 contains 13 residues. CDR3 in amino acids: CASSPIRDYGYTF. DNA of the CDR3: TGTGCCAGCTCACCAATCAGGGACTATGGCTACACCTTC.

The chain employs TRBV27 and TRBJ2-1, with D perhaps matching TRBD2 (7 bases). CDR1 is MNHEY and CDR2 is SMNVEV in the germline V gene (reference sequence). V was shortened by 5 bases and J by 3 bases, with 14 bases between the two germline ends. The CDR3 totals 15 residues. CDR3 in DNA: TGTGCCAGCAGTAGGGGGGGTCCCAGCTACAATGAGCAGTTCTTC. Its translation: CASSRGGPSYNEQFF.

For the CDR3, the DNA is TGTGCCTGGAGTGTTCGACACCAATTGGGCCAGCCCCAGCATTTT. It translates to CAWSVRHQLGQPQHF. V is TRBV30 and J is TRBJ1-5, with no clear D. Per germline, CDR1 GTSNPN and CDR2 SVGIG (reference sequence). The CDR3 is 15 residues long. Trimming took off 0 bases at V and 7 bases at J, with 16 bases between the two ends.

CDR3 protein: CASSNDKPHTDTQYF. In nucleotides, the CDR3 is TGTGCCAGCAGCAACGACAAACCTCACACAGATACGCAGTATTTT. The V call is TRBV7-2, the J call TRBJ2-3; D ambiguous. Trimming removed 5 bases at V and 2 bases at J, with 14 bases between. This CDR3 has 15 residues. CDR1 and CDR2 (germline): SGHTA, FQGNSA.

The rearrangement joins TRBV11-3 to TRBJ2-1; perhaps TRBD2 as D (7 bases). CDR3 length equals 16 residues. With 5 bases removed from V and 5 bases from J, the gap between germline ends came to 19 bases. CDR1 and CDR2 from the germline V gene are SGHNT and YENEEA. The CDR3 here is CASSPGGGGLNNEQFF. CDR3 coding DNA: TGTGCCAGCAGCCCAGGCGGGGGCGGGCTCAACAATGAGCAGTTCTTC.

This clone was detected once. The rearrangement uses TRBV19 and TRBJ2-3; unclear D gene. The CDR3 runs to 15 residues. CDR1 and CDR2 (germline): LNHDA, SQIVND (reference sequence). V lost 4 bases and J 0 bases, leaving 11 bases between the germline ends. The CDR3 sequence is CASSNPPGSTDTQYF. The CDR3 DNA follows: TGTGCCAGTAGTAACCCCCCAGGTAGCACAGATACGCAGTATTTT.

CDR3 nucleotides: TGTGCCAGCAGCTTAGGGGAGCACGAGCAGTACTTC. Residues: CASSLGEHEQYF. The genes are TRBV11-2 and TRBJ2-7, with a weak D call TRBD2 (5 bases). There are 12 residues in the CDR3. CDR1 is SGHAT and CDR2 is FQNNGV in the germline V gene. The germline V and J ends were trimmed by 1 base and 5 bases, with 6 bases remaining between them. The full variable domain, its missing parts supplied by reference TRBV11-2 and TRBJ2-7, is EAGVAQSPRYKIIEKRQSVAFWCNPISGHATLYWYQQILGQGPKLLIQFQNNGVVDDSQLPKDRFSAERLKGVDSTLKIQPAKLEDSAVYLCASSLGEHEQYFGPGTRLTVT.

The chain joins TRBV7-2 to TRBJ1-5, with D maybe TRBD1 (5 bases). This CDR3 is 15 amino acids long. CDR1 is SGHTA and CDR2 is FQGNSA in the germline V gene. V lost 5 bases and J lost 0, with 11 bases in between. CDR3 in DNA: TGTGCCAGCAGCCACGCACAGGTTAGCAATCAGCCCCAGCATTTT. Its protein product is CASSHAQVSNQPQHF. Full variable domain (remainder filled in from reference TRBV7-2 and TRBJ1-5): GAGVSQSPSNKVTEKGKDVELRCDPISGHTALYWYRQSLGQGLEFLIYFQGNSAPDKSGLPSDRFSAERTGGSVSTLTIQRTQQEDSAVYLCASSHAQVSNQPQHFGDGTRLSIL.

This chain uses TRBV11-2 with TRBJ2-3, with 9 nucleotides matching TRBD1. CDR1 is SGHAT and CDR2 is FQNNGV in the germline V gene. V shed 2 bases and J 1 base; nucleotides not matched to a gene: 7. The CDR3 has 17 residues. The CDR3 loop reads CASSLIVRDRGTDTQYF. The CDR3 DNA is TGTGCCAGCAGCTTAATCGTCAGGGACAGGGGCACAGATACGCAGTATTTT.

J is TRBJ2-6 and V is TRBV19; possible D gene TRBD2, 5 bases. This CDR3 has 14 residues. Trimming cost V 8 bases and J 4 bases, with 12 bases left between them. Germline CDR1 LNHDA, CDR2 SQIVND (reference sequence). CDR3 protein: CASLGGSGANVLTF. The CDR3 DNA reads TGTGCCAGTCTGGGCGGGTCCGGGGCCAACGTCCTGACTTTC.

The chain combines TRBV14 with TRBJ2-7; a weak D match, TRBD2 (6 bases). The CDR3 has 19 amino acids. In germline, CDR1 is SGHDN, CDR2 FVKESK. V shed 0 bases and J shed 2 bases, with 23 bases lying between them. CDR3 residues: CASSQEGRPAPDGAYEQYF. CDR3 DNA sequence: TGTGCCAGCAGCCAAGAGGGGAGGCCCGCCCCCGATGGGGCCTACGAGCAGTACTTC.

This chain links TRBV5-1 with TRBJ2-1; TRBD2 agrees at 13 bases. V lost 2 bases and J lost 0; bases outside the gene matches: 17. Germline V CDR1 and CDR2: SGHRS, YFSETQ. The CDR3 sequence is 22 residues long. CDR3 residues: CASSFPRGPGLAGPGSYNEQFF. The DNA of the CDR3 is TGCGCCAGCAGCTTCCCGAGAGGTCCGGGACTAGCGGGACCTGGCTCCTACAATGAGCAGTTCTTC.

The genes are TRBV15 and TRBJ1-5; 10 bases agree with TRBD1. The CDR3 is 16 amino acids. Germline CDR1 is LNHNV and CDR2 is YYDKDF (reference sequence). J gave up 2 bases and V 4 bases, and 5 bases lay outside the gene matches. CDR3 bases: TGTGCCACCAGCATTCGGGACAGGGGACGCAATCAGCCCCAGCATTTT. Translation gives CATSIRDRGRNQPQHF.

The chain couples TRBV4-3 to TRBJ1-2; no definite D call. V lost 5 bases, J lost 5 bases, and 18 bases lay in between. Germline V gene lookup returns CDR1 LGHNA and CDR2 YSLEER. The CDR3 runs 15 residues. The CDR3 coding sequence is TGCGCCAGCAGCGAGCGGCCGACGCTTTTTTATGGCTACACCTTC. This sequence encodes CASSERPTLFYGYTF.

J is TRBJ2-2 and V is TRBV10-2, with 11 bases lining up with TRBD2. The V and J ends lost 2 bases and 6 bases, in that order; junction bases with no gene match: 8. The germline V gene has CDR1 WSHSY and CDR2 SAAADI. The CDR3 has 17 amino acids. The CDR3: CASSEKGLAVGPGELFF. DNA of the CDR3: TGCGCCAGCAGTGAGAAGGGACTAGCGGTTGGCCCCGGGGAGCTGTTTTTT.

The chain couples TRBV27 to TRBJ1-2, with D maybe TRBD1 (5 bases). The CDR3 consists of 17 residues. The ends were cut back, 5 bases at V and 7 bases at J, with 26 bases in the middle. Germline CDR1 MNHEY, CDR2 SMNVEV (reference sequence). As DNA, the CDR3 is TGTGCCAGCAGTAAAACACTACCTCAGGGTTGGATTACTGGCTACACCTTC. It yields the protein CASSKTLPQGWITGYTF.

The rearrangement uses TRBV7-9 and TRBJ2-7; a weak D match, TRBD1 (6 bases). The CDR3 covers 15 residues. Trimming pared 5 bases from V and 0 bases from J, leaving 14 bases between. From germline, CDR1 is SEHNR and CDR2 FQNEAQ (reference sequence). The CDR3 coding sequence is TGTGCCAGCAGCCCCTCCGTAGGGGGCTCCTACGAGCAGTACTTC. This sequence encodes CASSPSVGGSYEQYF.

This chain uses TRBV11-2 with TRBJ2-1; 8 bases match TRBD1. CDR3 size: 15 residues. Germline V lookup: CDR1 SGHAT, CDR2 FQNNGV. The ends lost 8 bases at V and 9 bases at J; junction bases unmatched: 15. CDR3 loop: CASGIQGVRSSEQFF. Written as DNA, the CDR3 is TGTGCCAGCGGAATACAGGGGGTGCGCAGCAGTGAGCAGTTCTTC.